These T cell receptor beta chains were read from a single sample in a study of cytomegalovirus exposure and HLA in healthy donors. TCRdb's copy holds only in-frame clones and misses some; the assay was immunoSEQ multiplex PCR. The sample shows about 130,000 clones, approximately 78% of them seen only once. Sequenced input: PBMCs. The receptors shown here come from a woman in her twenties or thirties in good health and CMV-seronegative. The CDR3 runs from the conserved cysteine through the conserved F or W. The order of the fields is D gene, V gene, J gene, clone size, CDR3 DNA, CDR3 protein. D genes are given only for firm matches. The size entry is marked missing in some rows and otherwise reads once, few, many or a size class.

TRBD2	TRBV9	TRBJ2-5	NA	TGTGCCAGCAGCGTAGGGACTAGCGGGACACTCCAAGAGACCCAGTACTTC	CASSVGTSGTLQETQYF
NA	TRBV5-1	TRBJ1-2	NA	TGCGCCAGCAGCTTGGCGGACAAAAGGGATTATGGCTACACCTTC	CASSLADKRDYGYTF
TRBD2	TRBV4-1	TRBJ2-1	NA	TGCGCCAGCAGCCAAGTACGACTAGCGGTTTACAATGAGCAGTTCTTC	CASSQVRLAVYNEQFF
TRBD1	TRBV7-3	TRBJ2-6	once	TGTGCCAGCAGCTCGAAGGGACAGGGGGGGGCTGGGGCCAACGTCCTGACTTTC	CASSSKGQGGAGANVLTF
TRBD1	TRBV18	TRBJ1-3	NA	TGTGCCAGCTCACCCAAAATTACCCAGGGGGCGAAGGGAAACACCATATATTTT	CASSPKITQGAKGNTIYF
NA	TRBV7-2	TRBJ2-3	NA	TGTGCCAGCAGCTTAGCTCAGGGGACGCAGTATTTT	CASSLAQGTQYF
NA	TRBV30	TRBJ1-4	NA	TGTGCCTGGAGTGTTTACCAGGGAACTAATGAAAAACTGTTTTTT	CAWSVYQGTNEKLFF
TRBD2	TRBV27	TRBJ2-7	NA	TGTGCCAGCAGCCCGACTAGCGGATCCTACGAGCAGTACTTC	CASSPTSGSYEQYF
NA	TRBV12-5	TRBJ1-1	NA	TGTGCTAGTGGTTTGGGAGGGCCACTGAACACTGAAGCTTTCTTT	CASGLGGPLNTEAFF
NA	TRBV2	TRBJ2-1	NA	TGTGCCAGCAGCGACGAGAGAGGGAATGGGAATGAGCAGTTCTTC	CASSDERGNGNEQFF
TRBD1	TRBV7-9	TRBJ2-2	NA	TGTGCCAGCCTGACTGGACAGGGATACACCGGGGAGCTGTTTTTT	CASLTGQGYTGELFF
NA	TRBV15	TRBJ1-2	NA	TGTGCCACCAGCCCCACGGGGGATTATGGCTACACCTTC	CATSPTGDYGYTF
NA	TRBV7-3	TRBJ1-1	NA	TGTGCCAGCAGCTTATCGGTGTACACTGAAGCTTTCTTT	CASSLSVYTEAFF
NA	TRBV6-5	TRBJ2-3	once	TGTGCCACCACCGCTAGGAAGACTACAGATACGCAGTATTTT	CATTARKTTDTQYF
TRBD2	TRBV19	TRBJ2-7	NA	TGTGCCAGTAGTATAAGAGCGGGAGAGCAGTACTTC	CASSIRAGEQYF
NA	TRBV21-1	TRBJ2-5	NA	TGTGCCAGCAGCAAAGCTCGGCTCTATCTAGCGGGAGGGCCCTGCTACTCAGAAGAGACCCAGTACTTC	CASSKARLYLAGGPCYSEETQYF
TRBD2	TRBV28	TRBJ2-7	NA	TGTGCCAGCAGCCTTCGACCCAGCGGGAGGGCCAACGAGCAGTACTTC	CASSLRPSGRANEQYF
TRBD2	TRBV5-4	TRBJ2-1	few	TGTGCCAGCAGCTTGGTAGCGGGAGCCCACAATGAGCAGTTCTTC	CASSLVAGAHNEQFF
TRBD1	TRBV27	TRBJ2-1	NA	TGTGCCAGCAGTCTTCCCAGGTTTACAGGGGGGTGGAGGAATGAGCAGTTCTTC	CASSLPRFTGGWRNEQFF
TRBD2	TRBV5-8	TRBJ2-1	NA	TGTGCCAGCAGCCTAGCGGGCGCCTCCTACAATGAGCAGTTCTTC	CASSLAGASYNEQFF
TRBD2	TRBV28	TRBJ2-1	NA	TGTGCCAGCAAAACTAGCGGGAGGGCCTACAATGAGCAGTTCTTC	CASKTSGRAYNEQFF
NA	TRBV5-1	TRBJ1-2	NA	TGCGCCAGCAGCTTGGACGGGGGAGTTGGCTATGGCTACACCTTC	CASSLDGGVGYGYTF
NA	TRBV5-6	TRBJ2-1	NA	TGTGCCAGCAGCTTGGGTGGAGACCCCGGAGATGAGCAGTTCTTC	CASSLGGDPGDEQFF
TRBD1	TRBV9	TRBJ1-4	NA	TGTGCCAGCCTCCGGGACAGCAGGAATGAAAAACTGTTTTTT	CASLRDSRNEKLFF
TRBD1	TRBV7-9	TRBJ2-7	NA	TGTGCCAGCAGCTGGGACAGCTACGAGCAGTACTTC	CASSWDSYEQYF
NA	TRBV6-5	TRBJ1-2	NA	TGTGCCAGCAGGGTCTCGGGGGGCTACACCTTC	CASRVSGGYTF
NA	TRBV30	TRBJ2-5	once	TGTGCCTGGAGTGTTCGAGTTCGAGAGACCCAGTACTTC	CAWSVRVRETQYF